The clone carrying this T cell receptor (beta chain) was counted many times. The antigen remains unidentified. The CDR3 runs to 15 residues. The V and J ends lost 6 bases and 8 bases, in that order; junction bases with no gene match: 9. Germline-derived CDR1 and CDR2 are SNHLY and FYNNEI. The data stem from a study of T cells in Graves' hyperthyroidism and ophthalmopathy. Study-level background: Peripheral blood was drawn at first diagnosis, prior to all treatment.

Study-wide results and caveats: Most thyroid clonotypes with frequency above 0.001 were detected in blood.

It was RNA transcripts that yielded the amplified TCR beta CDR3 regions. The HTBI primer set drove a first-round RT-PCR of the TCR CDR3. Using its own MiXCR run on the multiplex PCR reads, TCRdb lists one record per CDR3 protein. This repertoire shows about 480,000 distinct CDR3 sequences, 13% to 15% found once; its top ten account for less than 20%. Fresh peripheral blood, approximately 9.7 ml, was the source of the PBMCs. Input material: blood. This chain uses TRBV2 with TRBJ2-1; 11 bases are shared with TRBD2. This clonotype originated in a woman aged 18 to 35 with Graves' hyperthyroidism. In DNA form, the CDR3 reads TGTGCCAGCAGCGTTACTAGCGGGAGAGTCTATGAGCAGTTCTTC. This gives the protein CASSVTSGRVYEQFF.